Presented here are 22 T cell receptor beta chains from one specimen sequenced in a study of blood T cell repertoires in COVID-19. Clones were read by immunoSEQ multiplex PCR, and TCRdb kept only the in-frame ones, dropping some. In the table there are 130,000 or so clones, under 90% of which are singletons. Sequencing input: PBMCs or T cells enriched from blood (not recorded which). These receptor sequences come from a middle-aged man with acute COVID-19.

The J gene is TRBJ2-2, the V gene TRBV30, with 8 nucleotides matching TRBD1. Germline lookup yields CDR1 GTSNPN and CDR2 SVGIG (reference sequence). Trimming took 4 bases from V and 6 from J; bases not matched to a gene: 4. This CDR3 is built from 13 residues. The CDR3 nucleotides are TGTGCCTGGAAGCAGGGGGCCCCCGGGGAGCTGTTTTTT. It yields the protein CAWKQGAPGELFF.

A note on this clone: Other DNA sequences in the same sample also yield this CDR3. This chain uses TRBV9 with TRBJ2-5; 11 nucleotides align to TRBD2. Trimming at V came to 0 bases and at J to 2 bases, leaving 3 bases not matched to a gene. Germline V gene data show CDR1 as SGDLS and CDR2 as YYNGEE. The CDR3 is 16 amino acids. The CDR3 loop is CASSVAASGGQETQYF. The CDR3 DNA reads TGTGCCAGCAGCGTAGCTGCTAGCGGGGGGCAAGAGACCCAGTACTTC.

The CDR3 nucleotides read TGTGCCTGGAGTGAACAGGGAACTGGGGCCAACGTCCTGACTTTC. Translated, it gives CAWSEQGTGANVLTF. The chain uses TRBV30 and TRBJ2-6; a weak D match, TRBD1 (6 bases). Germline CDR1 GTSNPN, CDR2 SVGIG (reference sequence). The CDR3 runs 15 residues. V dropped 1 base and J dropped 2 bases, with 9 bases sitting between them. The whole variable domain, filled in from reference TRBV30 and TRBJ2-6, reads SQTIHQWPATLVQPVGSPLSLECTVEGTSNPNLYWYRQAAGRGLQLLFYSVGIGQISSEVPQNLSASRPQDRQFILSSKKLLLSDSGFYLCAWSEQGTGANVLTFGAGSRLTVL.

This clone was counted only a few times. The chain joins TRBV7-2 to TRBJ2-7, with D perhaps matching TRBD2 (6 bases). CDR3 length: 13 residues. V lost 4 bases and J 2 bases, leaving 9 bases between the germline ends. The germline CDR1 and CDR2 sequences are SGHTA and FQGNSA. The CDR3 region is CASSSGLTYEQYF. The DNA of the CDR3 is TGTGCCAGCAGCTCGGGACTTACCTACGAGCAGTACTTC.

The chain joins TRBV6-5 to TRBJ1-3, with 8 bases that match TRBD1. The V gene end was trimmed by 0 bases and the J gene end by 6 bases; junction bases not matched to a gene: 4. The CDR3 covers 15 residues. In germline, CDR1 is MNHEY, CDR2 SVGAGI. The CDR3 spells CASSYSAGGLNTIYF. CDR3 in DNA: TGTGCCAGCAGTTACTCTGCAGGGGGCCTAAACACCATATATTTT.

This clone occurred a few times. The chain is built from TRBV27 and TRBJ1-5; tentative D call: TRBD1 (6 bases). Trimming removed 3 bases from V and 0 bases from J, with 9 bases in between. CDR3 size: 15 residues. CDR1 MNHEY and CDR2 SMNVEV come from the germline V gene (reference sequence). The CDR3 sequence: CASSFGQYSNQPQHF. CDR3 bases: TGTGCCAGCAGTTTTGGACAGTATAGCAATCAGCCCCAGCATTTT.

The J gene is TRBJ1-3, the V gene TRBV5-8; possibly TRBD1 for D (5 bases). CDR1 and CDR2 (germline): SGHTS, YDEGEE. The CDR3 runs to 16 residues. V was trimmed by 0 bases and J by 2 bases, leaving 12 bases between them. The CDR3, as DNA: TGTGCCAGCAGCTTGGCCCGGGGGTCGGCTGGAAACACCATATATTTT. This translates into CASSLARGSAGNTIYF.

This chain links TRBV7-9 with TRBJ1-3; D remains unclear. Germline CDR1 and CDR2: SEHNR and FQNEAQ (reference sequence). V was clipped by 3 bases and J by 2 bases, with 8 bases between them. The CDR3 runs 14 residues. DNA of the CDR3: TGTGCCAGCAGCTTGGCGGGGACTGGAAACACCATATATTTT. Its protein product is CASSLAGTGNTIYF.

V usage is TRBV13 and J usage is TRBJ2-3, with 10 bases identical to TRBD2. CDR1 is PRHDT and CDR2 is FYEKMQ in the germline V gene (reference sequence). The junction had 8 bases not matched to a gene; V was cut back by 6 bases and J by 5 bases. This CDR3 region has 15 residues. CDR3 in amino acids: CASSPQRGGQDTQYF. DNA of the CDR3: TGTGCCAGCAGTCCTCAGCGGGGGGGGCAAGATACGCAGTATTTT.

This chain uses TRBV12-3 or TRBV12-4 with TRBJ2-3; no clear D gene. The CDR3 is 12 amino acids. V shed 6 bases and J shed 6 bases, with 10 bases lying between them. CDR3 coding DNA: TGTGCCAGCAGCCATCCCAGGGATACGCAGTATTTT. Protein product: CASSHPRDTQYF.

The rearrangement uses TRBV7-2 and TRBJ2-7; TRBD2 agrees at 12 bases. The CDR3 is made up of 16 amino acids. With V trimmed by 5 bases and J by 4 bases, 9 bases remained unmatched. CDR1 and CDR2 from the germline V gene are SGHTA and FQGNSA. Written as DNA, the CDR3 is TGTGCCAGCAGCCCGAGAGCGACTAGCGGGAGTTACGAGCAGTACTTC. Its translation: CASSPRATSGSYEQYF.

The rearrangement joins TRBV5-6 to TRBJ2-5; 7 nucleotides line up with TRBD2. The CDR3 length is 16 residues. Germline lookup yields CDR1 SGHDT and CDR2 YYEEEE. The ends lost 3 bases at V and 2 bases at J; junction bases unmatched: 10. The CDR3 DNA sequence: TGTGCCAGCAGCTCGTTAGCGGGTCTGGGGCAAGAGACCCAGTACTTC. It yields the protein CASSSLAGLGQETQYF.

This chain links TRBV7-9 with TRBJ1-2, with D possibly being TRBD1 (6 bases). Trimming took 8 bases from V and 7 from J, leaving 11 bases between them. CDR1 SEHNR and CDR2 FQNEAQ come from the germline V gene (reference sequence). CDR3 length: 11 residues. The CDR3 coding sequence is TGTGCCAGCGTCGGGGGGGCTGGCTACACCTTC. This translates into CASVGGAGYTF.

The chain uses TRBV6-5 and TRBJ1-2; TRBD1 aligns across 7 bases. This CDR3 is built from 16 residues. Per germline, CDR1 MNHEY and CDR2 SVGAGI. V shed 0 bases and J 8 bases; nucleotides not matched to a gene: 12. CDR3 sequence: CASSYSLDRNIGGYTF. CDR3 nucleotide sequence: TGTGCCAGCAGTTACTCACTGGACAGGAACATCGGCGGCTACACCTTC.

V gene TRBV18 combines with J gene TRBJ2-1, with a possible D match to TRBD1 (6 bases). The V gene lost 3 bases and the J gene lost 0 bases, with 9 bases spanning the gap. The CDR3 sequence is 15 residues long. Germline V gene data show CDR1 as KGHSH and CDR2 as LQKENI. CDR3 residues: CASSPDRSSYNEQFF. In nucleotides, the CDR3 is TGTGCCAGCTCACCCGACAGGAGCTCCTACAATGAGCAGTTCTTC.

V and J are TRBV9 and TRBJ1-4; possible D gene TRBD1, 6 bases. This CDR3 region has 14 residues. Between the trimmed V and J ends, which lost 4 bases and 8 bases, there was a span of 15 bases. Per the germline V gene, CDR1 is SGDLS and CDR2 is YYNGEE. This CDR3 is CASSPTRGKEKLFF. CDR3 coding DNA: TGTGCCAGCAGCCCCACCAGGGGCAAGGAAAAACTGTTTTTT. The entire variable domain, with the rest obtained from reference TRBV9 and TRBJ1-4, is as follows: DSGVTQTPKHLITATGQRVTLRCSPRSGDLSVYWYQQSLDQGLQFLIQYYNGEERAKGNILERFSAQQFPDLHSELNLSSLELGDSALYFCASSPTRGKEKLFFGSGTQLSVL.

The V and J genes are TRBV5-4 and TRBJ2-3; weak D call: TRBD1 (5 bases). There are 15 residues in the CDR3. Germline assignment: CDR1 SGHNT and CDR2 YYREEE (reference sequence). V dropped 3 bases and J dropped 7 bases, with 18 bases sitting between them. CDR3 protein: CASSSYGRDANTQYF. CDR3 DNA: TGTGCCAGCAGCTCCTATGGCAGGGATGCGAATACGCAGTATTTT.

J is TRBJ2-3 and V is TRBV9; 8 bases fit TRBD1. The V and J ends lost 4 bases and 6 bases, in that order; junction bases with no gene match: 10. CDR1 is SGDLS and CDR2 is YYNGEE in the germline V gene. CDR3 size: 15 residues. CDR3 protein: CASSFGTGEGDTQYF. DNA for the CDR3: TGTGCCAGCAGCTTTGGGACAGGAGAAGGTGATACGCAGTATTTT. Full variable domain (rest looked up from reference TRBV9 and TRBJ2-3): DSGVTQTPKHLITATGQRVTLRCSPRSGDLSVYWYQQSLDQGLQFLIQYYNGEERAKGNILERFSAQQFPDLHSELNLSSLELGDSALYFCASSFGTGEGDTQYFGPGTRLTVL.

This chain connects TRBV25-1 to TRBJ1-1, with a tentative D call TRBD1 (5 bases). V lost 1 base and J lost 2, with 14 bases in between. This CDR3 spans 16 amino acids. Germline V lookup: CDR1 MGHDK, CDR2 SYGVNS. CDR3 in amino acids: CASSESSDRLNTEAFF. As DNA, the CDR3 is TGTGCCAGCAGTGAATCTTCTGACAGACTCAACACTGAAGCTTTCTTT.

The chain employs TRBV18 and TRBJ2-3; D unresolved. CDR1 is KGHSH, CDR2 LQKENI, per germline. V was trimmed by 0 bases and J by 3 bases, leaving 4 bases between them. CDR3 length equals 13 residues. The CDR3 region has the DNA TGTGCCAGCTCACCACCGCGGACAGATACGCAGTATTTT. Its protein product is CASSPPRTDTQYF. Full variable domain (remainder filled in from reference TRBV18 and TRBJ2-3): NAGVMQNPRHLVRRRGQEARLRCSPMKGHSHVYWYRQLPEEGLKFMVYLQKENIIDESGMPKERFSAEFPKEGPSILRIQQVVRGDSAAYFCASSPPRTDTQYFGPGTRLTVL.

This chain uses TRBV27 with TRBJ1-3; D not certain. CDR3 size: 17 residues. Germline V gives CDR1 MNHEY, CDR2 SMNVEV (reference sequence). With 2 bases removed from V and 8 bases from J, the gap between germline ends came to 22 bases. The CDR3 region has the DNA TGTGCCAGCAGTTTAAAACGAGGCGGCCGTGCGTCCTACACCATATATTTT. Translating gives CASSLKRGGRASYTIYF.

CDR3 region: CASSVDRDYTEAFF. Here the CDR3 DNA reads TGTGCCAGTAGTGTGGACAGGGATTACACTGAAGCTTTCTTT. V gene TRBV19 combines with J gene TRBJ1-1; TRBD1 agrees at 8 bases. After removal of 5 bases from V and 3 bases from J, the junction contained 5 bases not matched to a gene. This CDR3 comprises 14 residues. The germline V gene has CDR1 LNHDA and CDR2 SQIVND (reference sequence).